The TCR beta chain described here comes from a study of OX40 agonist ivuxolimab in advanced cancers. Concerning this clone: Other DNA sequences from this sample encode an identical CDR3 as well.

The length of the CDR3 is 15 residues. The V gene lost 3 bases and the J gene lost 7 bases, with 16 bases spanning the gap. The germline V gene has CDR1 MNHEY and CDR2 SMNVEV (reference sequence). Profiled with immunoSEQ multiplex PCR; TCRdb holds only in-frame clones, not every one. The repertoire holds around 66,000 clones, about four fifths seen once, with 6.5% to 7.5% in the top ten. The TCR originated in an adult with an advanced solid tumor such as melanoma, head and neck, liver or kidney cancer. This rearrangement joins TRBV27 to TRBJ2-1; D is unclear. The sample in question was CD4+ or CD8+ T cells sorted from blood, obtained in a trial of the OX40 agonist ivuxolimab. The CDR3, as DNA: TGTGCCAGCAGTTTCGGTGGGATAATAGAAAATGAGCAGTTCTTC. Protein: CASSFGGIIENEQFF.